The 8 T cell receptor beta chains given below trace back to one sample, sequenced in a study of vaccination and CD4 T cells after COVID-19. These receptors have no known antigen. Treatment specified: approximately 9-day PBMC culture with coronavirus spike peptide pools or control peptides (ViraFEST assay). An unexposed donor provided the CD4+ T cells, which were collected before the COVID-19 pandemic (2011-2018). Sequenced with the Oncomine TCR Beta short-read assay was DNA taken from cultured CD4+ T cells. Genomic DNA was isolated from cultured CD4+ T cells. In TCRdb, the PCR reads were re-called with MiXCR into one record per CDR3 protein. Of 9,000 to 10,000 distinct CDR3 sequences listed, roughly 31% are singletons. The sequencing sample was made of CD4+ T cells from blood, cultured in vitro. These receptors were taken from a human donor in good health.

By proportion, this clonotype is medium-sized. The V and J genes are TRBV15 and TRBJ1-5; possible D gene TRBD1, 5 bases. Germline CDR1 is LNHNV and CDR2 is YYDKDF (reference sequence). Trimming took off 0 bases at V and 3 bases at J, with 9 bases between the two ends. The CDR3 has 15 residues. The CDR3 protein is CATSRDRDLNQPQHF. The CDR3 DNA follows: TGTGCCACCAGCAGAGACAGGGACCTCAATCAGCCCCAGCATTTT.

The chain employs TRBV6-5 and TRBJ2-7; D gene uncertain. V gave up 4 bases and J gave up 4 bases, with 14 bases separating them. The CDR3 length is 14 residues. Germline CDR1 is MNHEY and CDR2 is SVGAGI. The CDR3 coding sequence is TGTGCCAGCAGTTTGTACTTCTCTGGTTACGAGCAGTACTTC. Translating it yields CASSLYFSGYEQYF.

V and J are TRBV11-3 and TRBJ2-2; no clear D gene. Germline CDR1 SGHNT, CDR2 YENEEA. V shed 0 bases and J shed 7 bases, with 6 bases lying between them. CDR3 length equals 13 residues. CDR3 region: CASSLDGGGELFF. The CDR3 coding sequence is TGTGCCAGCAGCTTAGATGGTGGCGGGGAGCTGTTTTTT.

This clonotype was seen a handful of times. The rearrangement uses TRBV27 and TRBJ2-5; D might be TRBD1 or TRBD2, each matching 6 bases. The CDR3 runs 17 residues. Trimming stripped 5 bases from V and 3 bases from J, with 22 bases between. Germline V lookup: CDR1 MNHEY, CDR2 SMNVEV (reference sequence). In DNA, the CDR3 is TGTGCCAGCAGTCCCAGGAATCTCGGGGGCCGTGAAGAGACCCAGTACTTC. Protein product: CASSPRNLGGREETQYF.

This clonotype has just a few counts. The chain recombines TRBV20-1 with TRBJ2-4; maybe TRBD1 (6 bases). In germline, CDR1 is DFQATT, CDR2 SNEGSKA (reference sequence). The CDR3 sequence is 13 residues long. Trimming removed 2 bases from V and 9 bases from J, with 14 bases in between. In DNA, the CDR3 is TGCAGTGCTAGAAACCCCGGACAGAGCATTCAGTACTTC. Amino acid sequence: CSARNPGQSIQYF.

This chain uses TRBV11-3 with TRBJ2-2; the D is unclear. From germline, CDR1 is SGHNT and CDR2 YENEEA. This CDR3 has 13 amino acids. The ends were cut back, 5 bases at V and 5 bases at J, with 9 bases in the middle. CDR3 DNA: TGTGCCAGCAGCCTACATGCAACCGGGGAGCTGTTTTTT. It codes for CASSLHATGELFF.

The gene calls are TRBV5-4 and TRBJ2-1, with 7 bases matching TRBD2. The trim removed 2 bases at V and 4 bases at J, leaving 9 bases unmatched. Germline CDR1 reads SGHNT; CDR2 reads YYREEE (reference sequence). The CDR3 length is 16 residues. CDR3 nucleotide sequence: TGTGCCAGCAGCTTTAAATCTAGCGGTAAATACAATGAGCAGTTCTTC. It translates to CASSFKSSGKYNEQFF.

V is TRBV5-1 and J is TRBJ1-6; D not certain. The V end lost 0 bases, the J end lost 10 bases, and 11 bases lay between the germline ends. Germline CDR1 and CDR2: SGHRS and YFSETQ. The CDR3 is 14 amino acids. CDR3 nucleotide sequence: TGCGCCAGCAGCTTGGGGGCCTCGGGATCACCCCTCCACTTT. It specifies CASSLGASGSPLHF.